This T cell receptor beta chain was sequenced in a study of patients and donors after allogeneic stem cell transplantation. TCRdb processed the RT-PCR reads anew with MiXCR; each CDR3 protein has one entry. Among about 89,000 distinct CDR3 sequences listed, roughly 43% were seen once. This CDR3 is built from 13 residues. V lost 3 bases and J lost 13, with 15 bases in between. The clonotype originates from a human donor who was either an allogeneic HSCT recipient or a stem cell or donor lymphocyte infusion donor (not recorded which). It is not recorded whose cells these are; they may come from a transplant donor. Sequencing was done on a sample of blood, either unsorted or a sorted T cell fraction (not recorded which). The rearrangement uses TRBV12-3 or TRBV12-4 and TRBJ1-4, with D perhaps matching TRBD1 (5 bases). CDR3 loop: CASSFPPGRGLFF. The CDR3, as DNA: TGTGCCAGCAGTTTCCCCCCAGGGAGGGGACTGTTTTTT.